This T cell receptor (beta chain) was captured in a study of shared clonotypes between healthy human individuals. Worth noting for this clone: No antigen is known for it.

When replicate PCRs were run on sorted subsets, they used 200 ng DNA, 30,000 to 35,000 T cell genomes. In the authors' methods: Junction-only immunoSEQ sequences carried no quality scores, so filtering differed. The repertoire was sequenced with immunoSEQ multiplex PCR; TCRdb's copy has only in-frame clones and lacks some. For V, J and clone size, that table is used; D and trimming come from the DNA. Of about 2 million clones in the sample, approximately 94% were seen once. Positively selected for CCR7, the CD45RO-negative cells used as naive CD8 cells excluded terminally differentiated effector memory CD45RA+ cells. The germline CDR1 and CDR2 sequences are SGHDN and FVKESK. This CDR3 spans 19 amino acids. With 5 bases clipped from V and 4 bases from J, the junction kept 9 bases outside the gene matches. Points from the study as a whole: Among non-shared clonotypes, generation probabilities were lower than among those shared by all four donors. Clonotype sharing across a few donors was observed for around 4.5% of naive CD4 clonotypes.

The rearrangement links TRBV14 to TRBJ2-6; TRBD2 matches at 15 bases. The sample consisted of naive CD8+ T cells sorted from blood. This TCR was sampled from a man aged 18 to 29 in good health. CDR3 in amino acids: CASSDTGLAGGRGANVLTF. The CDR3 DNA follows: TGTGCCAGCAGCGATACGGGACTAGCGGGAGGAAGAGGGGCCAACGTCCTGACTTTC.